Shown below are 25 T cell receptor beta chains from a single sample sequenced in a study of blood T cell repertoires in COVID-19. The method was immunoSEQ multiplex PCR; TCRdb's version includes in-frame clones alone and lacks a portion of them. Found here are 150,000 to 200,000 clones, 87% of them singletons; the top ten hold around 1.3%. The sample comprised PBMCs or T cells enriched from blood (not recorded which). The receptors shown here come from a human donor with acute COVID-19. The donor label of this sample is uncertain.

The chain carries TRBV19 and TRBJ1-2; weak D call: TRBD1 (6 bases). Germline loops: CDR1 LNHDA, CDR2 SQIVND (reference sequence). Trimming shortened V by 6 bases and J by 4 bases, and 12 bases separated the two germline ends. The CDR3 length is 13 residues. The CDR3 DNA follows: TGTGCCAGTAGCTCTCAGGGGCGCTATGGCTACACCTTC. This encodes CASSSQGRYGYTF.

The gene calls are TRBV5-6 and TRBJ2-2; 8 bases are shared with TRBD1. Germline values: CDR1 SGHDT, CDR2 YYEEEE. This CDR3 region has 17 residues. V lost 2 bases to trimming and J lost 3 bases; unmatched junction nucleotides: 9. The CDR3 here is CASSFDRGQRDTGELFF. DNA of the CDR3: TGTGCCAGCAGCTTCGACAGGGGACAAAGGGACACCGGGGAGCTGTTTTTT.

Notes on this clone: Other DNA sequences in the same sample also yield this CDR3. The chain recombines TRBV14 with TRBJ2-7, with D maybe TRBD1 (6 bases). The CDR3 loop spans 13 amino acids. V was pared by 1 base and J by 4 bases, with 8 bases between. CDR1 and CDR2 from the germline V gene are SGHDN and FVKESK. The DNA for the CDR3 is TGTGCCAGCAGCCAAGGAGGGGGATACGAGCAGTACTTC. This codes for CASSQGGGYEQYF.

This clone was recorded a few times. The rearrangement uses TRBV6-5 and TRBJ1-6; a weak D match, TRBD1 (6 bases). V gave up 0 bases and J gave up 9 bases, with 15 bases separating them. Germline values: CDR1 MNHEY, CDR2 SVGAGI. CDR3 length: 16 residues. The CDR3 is CASSYSPGASPSPLHF. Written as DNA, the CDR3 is TGTGCCAGCAGTTACTCGCCAGGGGCCTCGCCTTCACCCCTCCACTTT.

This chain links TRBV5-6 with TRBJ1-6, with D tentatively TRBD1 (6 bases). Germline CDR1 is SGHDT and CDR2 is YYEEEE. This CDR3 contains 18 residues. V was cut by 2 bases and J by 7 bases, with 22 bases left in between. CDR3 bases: TGTGCCAGCAGCTTTAGTGGACATTCAGGGGCGAGAAATTCACCCCTCCACTTT. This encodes CASSFSGHSGARNSPLHF. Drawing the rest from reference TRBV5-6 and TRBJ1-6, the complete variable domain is DAGVTQSPTHLIKTRGQQVTLRCSPKSGHDTVSWYQQALGQGPQFIFQYYEEEERQRGNFPDRFSGHQFPNYSSELNVNALLLGDSALYLCASSFSGHSGARNSPLHFGNGTRLTVT.

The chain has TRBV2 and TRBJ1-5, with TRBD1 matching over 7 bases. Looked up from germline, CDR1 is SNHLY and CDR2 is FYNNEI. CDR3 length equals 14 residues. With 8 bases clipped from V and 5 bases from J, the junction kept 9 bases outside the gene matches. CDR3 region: CASRDSGLYQPQHF. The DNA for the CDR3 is TGTGCCAGCCGGGACAGCGGCCTTTATCAGCCCCAGCATTTT.

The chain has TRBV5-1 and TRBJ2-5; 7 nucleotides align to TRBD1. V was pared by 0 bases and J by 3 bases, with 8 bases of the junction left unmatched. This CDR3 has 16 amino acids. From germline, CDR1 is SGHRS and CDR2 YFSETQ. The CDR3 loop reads CASSLEPGTEEETQYF. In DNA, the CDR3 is TGCGCCAGCAGCTTGGAACCCGGGACAGAGGAAGAGACCCAGTACTTC.

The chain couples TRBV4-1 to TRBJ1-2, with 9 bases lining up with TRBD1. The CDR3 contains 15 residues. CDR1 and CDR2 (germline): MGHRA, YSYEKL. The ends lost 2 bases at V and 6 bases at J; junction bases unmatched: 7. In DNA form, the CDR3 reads TGCGCCAGCAGCCAACCTCTGGACAGGGGAAATGGCTACACCTTC. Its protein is CASSQPLDRGNGYTF.

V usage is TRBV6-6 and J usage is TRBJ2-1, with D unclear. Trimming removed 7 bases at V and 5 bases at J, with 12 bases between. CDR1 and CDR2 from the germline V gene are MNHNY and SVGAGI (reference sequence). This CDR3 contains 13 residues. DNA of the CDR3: TGTGCCAGCACCCCCCTTTCCCACAATGAGCAGTTCTTC. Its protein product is CASTPLSHNEQFF.

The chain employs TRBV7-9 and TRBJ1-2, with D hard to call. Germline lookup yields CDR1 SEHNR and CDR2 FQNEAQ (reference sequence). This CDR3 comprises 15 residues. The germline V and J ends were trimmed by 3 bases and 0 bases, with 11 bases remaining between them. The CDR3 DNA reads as TGTGCCAGCAGCTTTGTGGCACCAGCTAACTATGGCTACACCTTC. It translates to CASSFVAPANYGYTF.

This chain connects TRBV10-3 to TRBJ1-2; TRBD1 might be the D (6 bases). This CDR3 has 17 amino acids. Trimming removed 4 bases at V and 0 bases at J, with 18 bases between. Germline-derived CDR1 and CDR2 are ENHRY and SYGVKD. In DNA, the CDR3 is TGTGCCATCAGTGGCGTAATGGGGACATCCTCTAACTATGGCTACACCTTC. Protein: CAISGVMGTSSNYGYTF.

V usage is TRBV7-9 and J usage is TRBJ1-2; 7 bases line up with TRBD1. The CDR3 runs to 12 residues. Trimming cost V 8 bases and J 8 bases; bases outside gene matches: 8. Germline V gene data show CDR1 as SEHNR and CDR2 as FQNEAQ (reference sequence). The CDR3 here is CASDRADGGYTF. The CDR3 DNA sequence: TGTGCCAGCGACAGGGCCGATGGGGGCTACACCTTC.

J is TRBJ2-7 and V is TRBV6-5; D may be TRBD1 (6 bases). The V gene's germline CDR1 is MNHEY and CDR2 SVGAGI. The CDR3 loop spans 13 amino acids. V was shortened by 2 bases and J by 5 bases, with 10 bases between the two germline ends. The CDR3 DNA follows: TGTGCCAGCAGTTACACAGGGTCCGACGAGCAGTACTTC. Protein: CASSYTGSDEQYF.

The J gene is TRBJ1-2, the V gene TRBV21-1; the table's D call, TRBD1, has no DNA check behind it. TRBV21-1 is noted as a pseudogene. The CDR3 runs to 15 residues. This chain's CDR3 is CASSKARDRVDGYTF. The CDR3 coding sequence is TGTGCCAGCAGCAAAGCGCGGGACAGGGTGGATGGCTACACCTTC.

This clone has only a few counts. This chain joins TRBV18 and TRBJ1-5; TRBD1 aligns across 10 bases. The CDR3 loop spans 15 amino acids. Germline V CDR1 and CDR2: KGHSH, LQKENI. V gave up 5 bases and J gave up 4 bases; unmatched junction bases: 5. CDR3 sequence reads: CASSSRDRGNQPQHF. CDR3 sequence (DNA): TGTGCCAGCTCAAGCCGGGACAGGGGAAATCAGCCCCAGCATTTT.

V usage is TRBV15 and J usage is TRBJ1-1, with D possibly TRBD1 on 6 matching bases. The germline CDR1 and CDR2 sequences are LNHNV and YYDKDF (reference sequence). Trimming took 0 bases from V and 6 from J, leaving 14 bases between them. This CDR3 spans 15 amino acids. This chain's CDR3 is CATSRDPNREAEAFF. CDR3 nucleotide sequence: TGTGCCACCAGCAGAGATCCTAACAGGGAAGCTGAAGCTTTCTTT. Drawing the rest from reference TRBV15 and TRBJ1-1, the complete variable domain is DAMVIQNPRYQVTQFGKPVTLSCSQTLNHNVMYWYQQKSSQAPKLLFHYYDKDFNNEADTPDNFQSRRPNTSFCFLDIRSPGLGDTAMYLCATSRDPNREAEAFFGQGTRLTVV.

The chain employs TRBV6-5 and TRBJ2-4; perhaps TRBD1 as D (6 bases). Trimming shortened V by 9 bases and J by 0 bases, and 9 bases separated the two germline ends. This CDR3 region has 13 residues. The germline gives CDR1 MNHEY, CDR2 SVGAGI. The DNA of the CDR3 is TGTGCCAGGAGGGGGATAGCCAAAAACATTCAGTACTTC. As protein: CARRGIAKNIQYF.

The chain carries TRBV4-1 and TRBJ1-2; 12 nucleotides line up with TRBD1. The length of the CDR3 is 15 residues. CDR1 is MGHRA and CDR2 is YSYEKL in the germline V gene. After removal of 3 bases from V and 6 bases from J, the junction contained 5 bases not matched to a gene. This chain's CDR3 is CASSQPGQGANGYTF. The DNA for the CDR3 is TGCGCCAGCAGCCAGCCGGGACAGGGGGCGAATGGCTACACCTTC.

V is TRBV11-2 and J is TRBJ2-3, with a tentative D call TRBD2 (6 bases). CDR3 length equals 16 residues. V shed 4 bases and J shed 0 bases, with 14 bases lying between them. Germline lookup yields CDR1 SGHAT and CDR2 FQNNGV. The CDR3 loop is CASSSLRGTSTDTQYF. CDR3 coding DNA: TGTGCCAGCAGCTCCTTGAGAGGGACTAGCACAGATACGCAGTATTTT.

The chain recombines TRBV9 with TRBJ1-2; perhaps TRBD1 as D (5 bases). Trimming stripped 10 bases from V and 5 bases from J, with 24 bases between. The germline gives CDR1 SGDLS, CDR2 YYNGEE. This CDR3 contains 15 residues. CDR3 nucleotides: TGTGCCTCTACTCTGGGGACTGAACTTTCTTATGGCTACACCTTC. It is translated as CASTLGTELSYGYTF. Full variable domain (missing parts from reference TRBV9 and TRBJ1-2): DSGVTQTPKHLITATGQRVTLRCSPRSGDLSVYWYQQSLDQGLQFLIQYYNGEERAKGNILERFSAQQFPDLHSELNLSSLELGDSALYFCASTLGTELSYGYTFGSGTRLTVV.

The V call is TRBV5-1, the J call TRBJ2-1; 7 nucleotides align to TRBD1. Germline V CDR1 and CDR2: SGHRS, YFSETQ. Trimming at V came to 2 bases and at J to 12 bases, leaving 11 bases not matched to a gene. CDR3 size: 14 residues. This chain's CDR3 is CASSFSYQGVGQFF. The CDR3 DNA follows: TGCGCCAGCAGCTTTTCGTATCAGGGGGTGGGGCAGTTCTTC.

The CDR3 here is CASSKGGDREESPGYEQYF. CDR3 nucleotides: TGTGCCAGCAGCAAAGGTGGGGACAGGGAAGAATCACCGGGCTACGAGCAGTACTTC. The chain carries TRBV21-1 and TRBJ2-7; the DNA was not used to check the table's D call, TRBD1. TRBV21-1 is tagged as a pseudogene. CDR3 size: 19 residues.

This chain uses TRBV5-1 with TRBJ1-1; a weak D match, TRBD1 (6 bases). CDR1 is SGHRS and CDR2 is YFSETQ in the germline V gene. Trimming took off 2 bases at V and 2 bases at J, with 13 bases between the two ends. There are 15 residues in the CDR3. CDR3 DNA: TGCGCCAGCAGCTTTGGGACAAGGCGAAACACTGAAGCTTTCTTT. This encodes CASSFGTRRNTEAFF.

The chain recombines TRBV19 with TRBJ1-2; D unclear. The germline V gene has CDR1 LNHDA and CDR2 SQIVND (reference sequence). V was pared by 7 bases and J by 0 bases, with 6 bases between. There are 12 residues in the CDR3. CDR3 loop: CASTRANYGYTF. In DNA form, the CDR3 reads TGTGCCAGTACCCGGGCTAACTATGGCTACACCTTC. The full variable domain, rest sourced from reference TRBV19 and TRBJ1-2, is DGGITQSPKYLFRKEGQNVTLSCEQNLNHDAMYWYRQDPGQGLRLIYYSQIVNDFQKGDIAEGYSVSREKKESFPLTVTSAQKNPTAFYLCASTRANYGYTFGSGTRLTVV.

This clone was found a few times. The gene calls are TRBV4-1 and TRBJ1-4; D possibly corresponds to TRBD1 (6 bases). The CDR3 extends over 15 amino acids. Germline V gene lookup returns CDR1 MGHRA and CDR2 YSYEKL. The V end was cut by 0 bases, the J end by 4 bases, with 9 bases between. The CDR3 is CASSQEGADNEKLFF. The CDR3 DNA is TGCGCCAGCAGCCAAGAGGGGGCGGATAATGAAAAACTGTTTTTT.